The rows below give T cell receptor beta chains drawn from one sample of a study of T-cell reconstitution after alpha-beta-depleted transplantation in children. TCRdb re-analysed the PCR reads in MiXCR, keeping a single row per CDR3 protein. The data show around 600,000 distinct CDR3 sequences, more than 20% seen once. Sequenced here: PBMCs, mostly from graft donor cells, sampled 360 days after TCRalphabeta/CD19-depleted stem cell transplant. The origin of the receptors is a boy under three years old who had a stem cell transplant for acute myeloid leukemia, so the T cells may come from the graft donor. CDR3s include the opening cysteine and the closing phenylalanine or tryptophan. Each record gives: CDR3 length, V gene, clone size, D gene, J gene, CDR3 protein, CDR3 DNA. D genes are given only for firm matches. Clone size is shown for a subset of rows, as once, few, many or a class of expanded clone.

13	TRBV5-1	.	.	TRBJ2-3	CASRIFVGDTQYF	TGCGCCAGCCGGATTTTCGTAGGGGATACGCAGTATTTT
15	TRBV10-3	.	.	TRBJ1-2	CAISGSPAANYGYTF	TGTGCCATCAGTGGGTCGCCCGCAGCTAACTATGGCTACACCTTC
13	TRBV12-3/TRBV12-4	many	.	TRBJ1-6	CASSNSYNSPLHF	TGTGCCAGCTCAAACTCCTATAATTCACCCCTCCACTTT
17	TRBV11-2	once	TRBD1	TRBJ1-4	CASSSNFGTGFGEKLFF	TGTGCCAGCAGCTCCAACTTCGGGACAGGGTTCGGTGAAAAACTGTTTTTT
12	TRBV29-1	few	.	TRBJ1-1	CSGTRGDTEAFF	TGCAGCGGCACGAGGGGGGACACTGAAGCTTTCTTT
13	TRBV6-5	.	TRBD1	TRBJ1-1	CASSYKGANEAFF	TGTGCCAGCAGTTACAAGGGGGCAAATGAAGCTTTCTTT
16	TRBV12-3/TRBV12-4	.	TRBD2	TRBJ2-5	CASSFWGGGDQETQYF	TGTGCCAGCAGTTTCTGGGGCGGGGGGGACCAAGAGACCCAGTACTTC
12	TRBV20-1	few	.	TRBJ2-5	CSASKGLETQYF	TGCAGTGCTTCTAAGGGACTGGAGACCCAGTACTTC
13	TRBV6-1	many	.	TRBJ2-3	CASRGPGTDTQYF	TGTGCCAGTAGAGGGCCTGGCACAGATACGCAGTATTTT
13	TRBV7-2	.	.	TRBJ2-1	CASSRVNYNEQFF	TGTGCCAGCAGCAGGGTGAACTACAATGAGCAGTTCTTC
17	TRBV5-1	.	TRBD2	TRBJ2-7	CASSLRTSGPISYEQYF	TGCGCCAGCAGCTTACGGACTAGCGGACCGATCTCCTACGAGCAGTACTTC
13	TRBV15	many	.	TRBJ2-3	CATSRDLGDTQYF	TGTGCCACCAGCAGAGATTTGGGGGATACGCAGTATTTT
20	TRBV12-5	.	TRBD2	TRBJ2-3	CASGLGRRGLAGASTDTQYF	TGTGCTAGTGGTTTGGGACGGCGCGGACTAGCGGGTGCTAGCACAGATACGCAGTATTTT
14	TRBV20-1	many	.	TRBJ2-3	CSAPGRASTDTQYF	TGCAGTGCACCGGGGCGTGCAAGCACAGATACGCAGTATTTT
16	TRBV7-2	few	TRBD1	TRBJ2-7	CASSIYGTGLGNEQYF	TGTGCCAGCAGCATTTACGGGACAGGGCTCGGGAACGAGCAGTACTTC
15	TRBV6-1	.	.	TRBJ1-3	CATKEEGRAYSTIYF	TGTGCCACTAAGGAGGAGGGTCGGGCCTATAGCACCATATATTTT
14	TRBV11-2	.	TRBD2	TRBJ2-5	CASSLDVGGETQYF	TGTGCCAGCAGCTTAGATGTGGGGGGGGAGACCCAGTACTTC
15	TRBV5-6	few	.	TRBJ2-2	CASSPRPMNTGELFF	TGTGCCAGCAGTCCTCGACCCATGAACACCGGGGAGCTGTTTTTT
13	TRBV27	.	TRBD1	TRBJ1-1	CASSFPGQIEAFF	TGTGCCAGCAGTTTCCCGGGACAGATTGAAGCTTTCTTT
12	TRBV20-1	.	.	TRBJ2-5	CSALRGGETQYF	TGCAGTGCATTACGTGGGGGGGAGACCCAGTACTTC
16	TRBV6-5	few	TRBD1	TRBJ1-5	CASSSSRDRGRQPQHF	TGTGCCAGCAGTTCGTCCCGGGACAGGGGCAGGCAGCCCCAGCATTTT
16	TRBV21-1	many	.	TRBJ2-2	CASSKNPGHSHGELFF	TGTGCCAGCAGCAAAAATCCGGGACACAGCCACGGGGAGCTGTTTTTT
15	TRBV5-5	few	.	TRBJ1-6	CASSWVTASNSPLHF	TGTGCCAGCAGCTGGGTGACAGCCTCTAATTCACCCCTCCACTTT